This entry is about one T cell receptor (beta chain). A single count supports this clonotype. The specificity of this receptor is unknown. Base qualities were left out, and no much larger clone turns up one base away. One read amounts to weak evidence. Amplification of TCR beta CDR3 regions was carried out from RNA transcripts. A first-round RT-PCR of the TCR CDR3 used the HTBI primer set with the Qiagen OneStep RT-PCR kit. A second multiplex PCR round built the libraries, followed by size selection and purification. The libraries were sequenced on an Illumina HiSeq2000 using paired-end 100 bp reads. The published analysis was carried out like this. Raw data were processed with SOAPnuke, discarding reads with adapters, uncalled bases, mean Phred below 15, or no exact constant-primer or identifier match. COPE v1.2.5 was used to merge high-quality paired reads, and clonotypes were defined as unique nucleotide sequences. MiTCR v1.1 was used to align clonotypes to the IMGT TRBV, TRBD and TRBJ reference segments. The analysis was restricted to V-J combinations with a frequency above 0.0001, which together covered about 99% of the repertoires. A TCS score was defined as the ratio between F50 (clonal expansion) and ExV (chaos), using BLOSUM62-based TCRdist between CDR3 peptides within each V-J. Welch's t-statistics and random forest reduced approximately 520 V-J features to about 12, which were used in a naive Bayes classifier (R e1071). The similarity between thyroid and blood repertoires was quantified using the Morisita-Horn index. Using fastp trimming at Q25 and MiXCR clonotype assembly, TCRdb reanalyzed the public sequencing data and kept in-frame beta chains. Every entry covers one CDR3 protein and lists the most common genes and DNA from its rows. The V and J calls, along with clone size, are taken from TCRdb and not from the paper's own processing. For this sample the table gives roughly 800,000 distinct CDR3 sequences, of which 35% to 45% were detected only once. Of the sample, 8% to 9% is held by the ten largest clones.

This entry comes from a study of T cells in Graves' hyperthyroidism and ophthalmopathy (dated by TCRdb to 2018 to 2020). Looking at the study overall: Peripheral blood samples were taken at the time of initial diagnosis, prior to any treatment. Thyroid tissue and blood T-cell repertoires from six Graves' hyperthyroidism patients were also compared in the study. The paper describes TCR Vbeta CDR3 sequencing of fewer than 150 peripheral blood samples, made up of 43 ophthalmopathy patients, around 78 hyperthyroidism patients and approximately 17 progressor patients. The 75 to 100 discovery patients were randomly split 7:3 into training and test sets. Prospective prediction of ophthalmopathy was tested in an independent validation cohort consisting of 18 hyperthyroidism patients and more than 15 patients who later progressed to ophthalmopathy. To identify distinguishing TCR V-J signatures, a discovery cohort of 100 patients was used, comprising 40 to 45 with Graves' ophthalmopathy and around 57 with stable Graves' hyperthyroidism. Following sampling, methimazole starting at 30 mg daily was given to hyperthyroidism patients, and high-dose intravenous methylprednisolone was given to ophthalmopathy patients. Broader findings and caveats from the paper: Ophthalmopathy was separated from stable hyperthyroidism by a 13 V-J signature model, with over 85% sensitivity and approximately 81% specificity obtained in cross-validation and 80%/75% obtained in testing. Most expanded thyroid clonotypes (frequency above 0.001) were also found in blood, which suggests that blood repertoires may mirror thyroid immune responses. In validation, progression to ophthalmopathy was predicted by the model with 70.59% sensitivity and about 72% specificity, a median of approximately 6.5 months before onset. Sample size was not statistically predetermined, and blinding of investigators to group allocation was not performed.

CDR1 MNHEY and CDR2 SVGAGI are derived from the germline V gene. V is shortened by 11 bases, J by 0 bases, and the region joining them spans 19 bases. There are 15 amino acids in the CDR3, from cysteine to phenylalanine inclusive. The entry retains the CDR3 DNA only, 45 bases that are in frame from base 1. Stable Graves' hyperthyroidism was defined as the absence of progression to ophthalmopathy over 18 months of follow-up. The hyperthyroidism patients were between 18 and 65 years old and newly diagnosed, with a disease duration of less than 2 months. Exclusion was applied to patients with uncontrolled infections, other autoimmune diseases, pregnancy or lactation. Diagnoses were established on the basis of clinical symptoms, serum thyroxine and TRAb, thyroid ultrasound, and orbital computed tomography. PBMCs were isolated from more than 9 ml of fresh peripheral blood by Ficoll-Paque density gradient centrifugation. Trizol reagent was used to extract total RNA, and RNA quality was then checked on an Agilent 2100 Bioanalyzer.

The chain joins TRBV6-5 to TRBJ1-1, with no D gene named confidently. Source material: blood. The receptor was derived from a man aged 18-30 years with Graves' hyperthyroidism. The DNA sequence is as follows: TGTGCCGCCTTAGGAATAGGCTACATGAACACTGAAGCTTTCTTT. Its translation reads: CAALGIGYMNTEAFF.